The 9 T cell receptor beta chains below were found in one sample sequenced in a study of T-cell memory formation after mild COVID-19. TCRdb recomputed calls from the 5' RACE reads with MiXCR, one row per CDR3 protein. The top ten clones hold 20% to 25% of a sample with a few hundred thousand distinct CDR3 sequences, 16% of them seen once. Source material: PBMCs or a T cell subset sorted from them (not recorded which). These receptors came from a man between 18 and 29 years old who had mild COVID-19 (a few samples of this study predate the infection). Cell type and time point are not known.

This chain uses TRBV10-2 with TRBJ2-4, with TRBD1 identical over 8 bases. The junction had 7 bases not matched to a gene; V was cut back by 10 bases and J by 5 bases. CDR3 size: 13 residues. Germline loops: CDR1 WSHSY, CDR2 SAAADI. The CDR3 bases are TGCGCCACCTCGACAGGGGATCAAAACATTCAGTACTTC. Amino acids: CATSTGDQNIQYF.

This chain connects TRBV6-1 to TRBJ2-5; 15 bases are shared with TRBD2. The CDR3 length is 15 residues. CDR1 is MNHNS, CDR2 SASEGT, per germline. V lost 4 bases to trimming and J lost 13 bases; unmatched junction nucleotides: 10. CDR3 loop: CASSVTGTSGGTWYF. The CDR3 DNA sequence: TGTGCCAGCAGTGTCACCGGGACTAGCGGGGGGACTTGGTACTTC.

This clonotype was observed a handful of times. The chain employs TRBV5-1 and TRBJ2-2, with TRBD2 identical over 13 bases. CDR1 is SGHRS, CDR2 YFSETQ, per germline. The CDR3 loop spans 17 amino acids. After removal of 4 bases from V and 2 bases from J, the junction contained 5 bases not matched to a gene. DNA for the CDR3: TGCGCCAGCAGCCAACTAGCGGGGGGGCCCAACACCGGGGAGCTGTTTTTT. It specifies CASSQLAGGPNTGELFF.

The V gene is TRBV4-3, the J gene TRBJ2-7, with a weak D call TRBD1 (5 bases). Germline assignment: CDR1 LGHNA and CDR2 YSLEER. This CDR3 spans 15 amino acids. The V and J ends lost 0 bases and 0 bases respectively, with 9 bases between them. Written as DNA, the CDR3 is TGCGCCAGCAGCCAAGAGTGGGGCAACTCCTACGAGCAGTACTTC. This gives the protein CASSQEWGNSYEQYF.

This clonotype was recorded a few times. The chain recombines TRBV28 with TRBJ2-7; no firm D call. V shed 2 bases and J shed 0 bases, with 8 bases lying between them. The germline CDR1 and CDR2 sequences are MDHEN and SYDVKM. This CDR3 comprises 14 residues. This CDR3 reads CASSLGSSSYEQYV. In DNA, the CDR3 is TGTGCCAGCAGTTTAGGGTCCAGCTCCTACGAGCAGTACGTC.

The chain combines TRBV7-6 with TRBJ1-4; 7 bases match TRBD1. Germline loops: CDR1 SGHVS, CDR2 FNYEAQ. Trimming at V came to 0 bases and at J to 12 bases, leaving 4 bases not matched to a gene. The CDR3 sequence is 13 residues long. The CDR3 DNA is TGTGCCAGCAGCTTAGCGGAAGGGGGCCAACTGTTTTTT. It yields the protein CASSLAEGGQLFF.

The chain links TRBV20-1 to TRBJ1-2, with no clear D. The CDR3 extends over 14 amino acids. The V and J ends lost 6 bases and 0 bases respectively, with 14 bases between them. Germline lookup yields CDR1 DFQATT and CDR2 SNEGSKA (reference sequence). CDR3 bases: TGCAGTGCCGACCCCGAAAGGGCTAACTATGGCTACACCTTC. Protein: CSADPERANYGYTF.

A few counts support this clonotype. The J gene is TRBJ2-3, the V gene TRBV2, with D tentatively TRBD1 (6 bases). Germline V lookup: CDR1 SNHLY, CDR2 FYNNEI. This CDR3 has 14 amino acids. V lost 5 bases to trimming and J lost 4 bases, with 13 bases between them. The CDR3 nucleotides are TGTGCCAGCAGTCTCGGACAGAATTCAGATACGCAGTATTTT. It translates to CASSLGQNSDTQYF.

V gene TRBV7-9 combines with J gene TRBJ2-3; D possibly uses TRBD1 or TRBD2 (5 bases each). The CDR3 length is 15 residues. V lost 5 bases to trimming and J lost 5 bases, with 17 bases between them. Germline assignment: CDR1 SEHNR and CDR2 FQNEAQ (reference sequence). The DNA of the CDR3 is TGTGCCAGCAGCCCGTACGGGGCCTACGTAGATACGCAGTATTTT. Amino acid sequence: CASSPYGAYVDTQYF.